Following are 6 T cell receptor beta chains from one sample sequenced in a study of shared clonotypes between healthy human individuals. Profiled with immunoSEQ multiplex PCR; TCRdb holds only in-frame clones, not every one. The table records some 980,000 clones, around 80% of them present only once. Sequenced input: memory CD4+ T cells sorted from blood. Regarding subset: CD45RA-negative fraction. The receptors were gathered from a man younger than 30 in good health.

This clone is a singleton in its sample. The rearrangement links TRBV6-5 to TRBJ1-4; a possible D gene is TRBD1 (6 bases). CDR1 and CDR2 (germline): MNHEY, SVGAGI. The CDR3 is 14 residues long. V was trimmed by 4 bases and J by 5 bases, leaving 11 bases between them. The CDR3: CASSWTVSNEKLFF. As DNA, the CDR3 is TGTGCCAGCAGTTGGACAGTCTCGAATGAAAAACTGTTTTTT.

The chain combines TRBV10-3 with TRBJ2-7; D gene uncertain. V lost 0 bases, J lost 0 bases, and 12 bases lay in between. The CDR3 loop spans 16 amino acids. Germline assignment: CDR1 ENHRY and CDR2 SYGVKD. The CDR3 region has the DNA TGTGCCATCAGTGAGTCTGGCAGGATGAGCTCCTACGAGCAGTACTTC. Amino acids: CAISESGRMSSYEQYF.

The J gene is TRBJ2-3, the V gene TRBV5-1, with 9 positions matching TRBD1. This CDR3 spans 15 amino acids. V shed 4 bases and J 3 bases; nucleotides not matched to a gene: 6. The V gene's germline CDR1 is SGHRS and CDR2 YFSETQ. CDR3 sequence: CASSPGTGKTDTQYF. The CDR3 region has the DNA TGCGCCAGCAGCCCGGGGACAGGGAAGACAGATACGCAGTATTTT.

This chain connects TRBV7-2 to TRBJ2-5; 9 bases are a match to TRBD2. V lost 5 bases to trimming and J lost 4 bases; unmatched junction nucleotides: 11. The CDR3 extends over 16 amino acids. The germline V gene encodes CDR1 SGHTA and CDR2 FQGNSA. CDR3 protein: CASSPTAGGSGETQYF. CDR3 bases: TGTGCCAGCAGCCCCACAGCGGGAGGATCGGGAGAGACCCAGTACTTC.

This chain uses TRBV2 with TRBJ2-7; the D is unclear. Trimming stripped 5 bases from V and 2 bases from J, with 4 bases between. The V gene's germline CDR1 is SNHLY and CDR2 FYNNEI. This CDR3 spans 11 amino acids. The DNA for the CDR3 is TGTGCCAGCAGTACAGCCTACGAGCAGTACTTC. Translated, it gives CASSTAYEQYF.

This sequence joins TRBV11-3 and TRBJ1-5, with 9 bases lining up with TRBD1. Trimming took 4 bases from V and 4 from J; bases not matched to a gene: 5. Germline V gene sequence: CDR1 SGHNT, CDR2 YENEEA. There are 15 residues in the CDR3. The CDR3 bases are TGTGCCAGCAGCTCAGGGACAGGGAGGAATCAGCCCCAGCATTTT. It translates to CASSSGTGRNQPQHF.